The present T cell receptor beta chain was sequenced within a study of human T cells and chemical hapten exposure. As for time point: patch test 2, 6 weeks after DPC sensitization. Treatment noted: therapeutic diphenylcyclopropenone sensitization with weekly scalp DPC. The V end was cut by 8 bases, the J end by 5 bases, with 18 bases between. This CDR3 is built from 14 residues. Germline V gives CDR1 MNHNS, CDR2 SASEGT. TCRdb passed the RACE reads through MiXCR, listing each CDR3 protein once. The sample contains 85,000 to 95,000 distinct CDR3 sequences, roughly 11% of which appear only once. The genes are TRBV6-1 and TRBJ1-2; no definite D call. The receptor was derived from a man aged 35-49 years with alopecia areata. Some clones in this sample may be carry-over from other donors' samples. This specimen consisted of whole blood, obtained in connection with sensitization to the hapten diphenylcyclopropenone (DPC). Here the CDR3 DNA reads TGTGCCAGCCTCCTTAACGGGAAGGCTTATGGCTACACCTTC. Amino acids: CASLLNGKAYGYTF.